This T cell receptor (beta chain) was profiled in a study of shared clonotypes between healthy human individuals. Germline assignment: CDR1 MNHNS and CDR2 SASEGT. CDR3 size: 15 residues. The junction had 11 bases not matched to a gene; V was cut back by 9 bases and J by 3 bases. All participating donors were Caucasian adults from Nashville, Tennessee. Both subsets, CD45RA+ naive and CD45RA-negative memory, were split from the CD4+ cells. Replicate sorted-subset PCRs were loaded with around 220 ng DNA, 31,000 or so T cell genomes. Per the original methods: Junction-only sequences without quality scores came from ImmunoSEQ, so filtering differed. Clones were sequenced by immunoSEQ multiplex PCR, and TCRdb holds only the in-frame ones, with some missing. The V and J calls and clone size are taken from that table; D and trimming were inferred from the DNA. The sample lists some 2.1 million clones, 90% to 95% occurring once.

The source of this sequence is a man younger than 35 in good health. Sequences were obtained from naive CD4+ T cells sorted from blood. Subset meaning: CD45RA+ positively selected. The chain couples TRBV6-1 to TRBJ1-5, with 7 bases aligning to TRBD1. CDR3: CASLAPGGVNQPQHF. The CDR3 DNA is TGTGCCAGTCTGGCCCCAGGGGGTGTCAATCAGCCCCAGCATTTT.